What follows are 25 T cell receptor beta chains derived from one specimen sequenced in a study of identifying expanded T cells in peripheral blood (dated by TCRdb to the late 2010s). Libraries were made using the immunoSEQ multiplex PCR assay. TCRdb took this table from immuneACCESS and kept in-frame rearrangements with V and J called. Such tables lack part of the clones; where checked against another copy, unresolved V genes explain under half of the gap, and the rest is unexplained. For this sample the table gives 75,000 to 95,000 clones, of which 70% to 90% were detected only once. The ten biggest clones cover around 4% of the sample. The sequenced sample consisted of blood. The origin of the receptors is a person between 18 and 75 years old in good health.

The gene calls are TRBV7-2 and TRBJ2-2; D is unresolved. V was trimmed by 5 bases and J by 4 bases, leaving 14 bases between them. The CDR3 contains 15 residues. The germline V gene has CDR1 SGHTA and CDR2 FQGNSA. The chain's CDR3 is CASSPTPQGTGELFF. The CDR3 DNA is TGTGCCAGCAGCCCGACTCCCCAAGGCACCGGGGAGCTGTTTTTT. The full variable domain, completed using reference TRBV7-2 and TRBJ2-2, is GAGVSQSPSNKVTEKGKDVELRCDPISGHTALYWYRQSLGQGLEFLIYFQGNSAPDKSGLPSDRFSAERTGGSVSTLTIQRTQQEDSAVYLCASSPTPQGTGELFFGEGSRLTVL.

This clone was picked up one time. V and J are TRBV5-1 and TRBJ2-7; the match to TRBD2 covers 7 bases. The ends lost 7 bases at V and 4 bases at J; junction bases unmatched: 11. Germline values: CDR1 SGHRS, CDR2 YFSETQ. The CDR3 covers 14 residues. The DNA of the CDR3 is TGCGCCAGCGGACCGGGACTATCAATGTACGAGCAGTACTTC. Encoded protein: CASGPGLSMYEQYF.

V is TRBV7-9 and J is TRBJ1-3; D might be TRBD1 (6 bases). This CDR3 comprises 15 residues. CDR1 and CDR2 from the germline V gene are SEHNR and FQNEAQ (reference sequence). The germline V and J ends were trimmed by 6 bases and 0 bases, with 12 bases remaining between them. For the CDR3, the DNA is TGTGCCAGCAGACCTACAGGGTACTCTGGAAACACCATATATTTT. It codes for CASRPTGYSGNTIYF.

This clone occurred once. The rearrangement links TRBV7-3 to TRBJ2-1; 9 bases match TRBD2. The CDR3 covers 14 residues. The V segment lost 0 bases and the J segment 9 bases; nucleotides outside the gene matches: 3. Germline assignment: CDR1 SGHTA and CDR2 FQGTGA. The CDR3: CASSLTGTSSEQFF. The CDR3 DNA sequence: TGTGCCAGCAGCTTAACCGGGACTAGCAGTGAGCAGTTCTTC.

This clone was seen only a few times. The chain combines TRBV20-1 with TRBJ2-5; D unclear. The CDR3 contains 10 residues. Trimming left V 6 bases short and J 2 bases short, with 4 bases between. Germline loops: CDR1 DFQATT, CDR2 SNEGSKA (reference sequence). The CDR3 DNA is TGCAGTGCCTCTCAAGAGACCCAGTACTTC. Translating it yields CSASQETQYF.

This clone was seen once. This sequence joins TRBV12-5 and TRBJ2-1; D possibly uses TRBD1 or TRBD2 (5 bases each). The CDR3 is made up of 13 amino acids. V lost 7 bases and J lost 10, with 17 bases in between. Per the germline V gene, CDR1 is LGHNT and CDR2 is FRNRAP. The CDR3 DNA follows: TGTGCTAGTGTGGGTTGGGGGAACGAAGAGCAGTTCTTC. This gives the protein CASVGWGNEEQFF.

This chain connects TRBV7-8 to TRBJ2-7; D remains unclear. The V end lost 5 bases, the J end lost 5 bases, and 10 bases lay between the germline ends. The CDR3 runs to 12 residues. Looked up from germline, CDR1 is SGHVS and CDR2 is FQNEAQ. This CDR3 reads CASSGAYHEQYF. The CDR3 coding sequence is TGTGCCAGCAGCGGAGCTTATCACGAGCAGTACTTC.

CDR3 sequence: CASSVQGRLTEAFF. CDR3 in DNA: TGCGCCAGCAGCGTCCAGGGCAGACTGACTGAAGCTTTCTTT. This rearrangement joins TRBV5-1 to TRBJ1-1; D is perhaps TRBD1 (5 bases). The CDR3 contains 14 residues. V gave up 4 bases and J gave up 5 bases, with 15 bases separating them. CDR1 SGHRS and CDR2 YFSETQ come from the germline V gene.

The gene calls are TRBV9 and TRBJ2-2; D gene ambiguous. V lost 2 bases and J lost 6, with 20 bases in between. Germline assignment: CDR1 SGDLS and CDR2 YYNGEE. The length of the CDR3 is 17 residues. As DNA, the CDR3 is TGTGCCAGCAGCGTCGGAAGGGTATTTCAGTCGGCCGGGGAGCTGTTTTTT. Amino acids: CASSVGRVFQSAGELFF.

This chain's CDR3 is CASTSEKDHKNIQYF. The CDR3 DNA reads TGTGCCAGTACCTCAGAAAAGGACCACAAAAACATTCAGTACTTC. The chain has TRBV19 and TRBJ2-4, with no clear D. The CDR3 extends over 15 amino acids. Per the germline V gene, CDR1 is LNHDA and CDR2 is SQIVND (reference sequence). Trimming shortened V by 7 bases and J by 3 bases, and 16 bases separated the two germline ends. The full variable domain, its missing parts supplied by reference TRBV19 and TRBJ2-4, is DGGITQSPKYLFRKEGQNVTLSCEQNLNHDAMYWYRQDPGQGLRLIYYSQIVNDFQKGDIAEGYSVSREKKESFPLTVTSAQKNPTAFYLCASTSEKDHKNIQYFGAGTRLSVL.

This clone was counted a few times. The chain uses TRBV4-3 and TRBJ1-1, with TRBD1 as a possible D gene (5 bases). Looked up from germline, CDR1 is LGHNA and CDR2 is YSLEER. V gave up 3 bases and J gave up 1 base, with 9 bases separating them. This CDR3 has 14 residues. CDR3 DNA sequence: TGCGCCAGCAGCCAGCAGACAGCGAACACTGAAGCTTTCTTT. Protein: CASSQQTANTEAFF.

This sequence joins TRBV4-1 and TRBJ2-6, with 7 bases lining up with TRBD1. Germline loops: CDR1 MGHRA, CDR2 YSYEKL. V gave up 0 bases and J gave up 0 bases; unmatched junction bases: 5. The CDR3 is 18 amino acids. CDR3 region: CASSQEGGSPSGANVLTF. Written as DNA, the CDR3 is TGCGCCAGCAGCCAAGAAGGGGGCTCACCCTCTGGGGCCAACGTCCTGACTTTC.

The V gene is TRBV6-1, the J gene TRBJ1-1; D perhaps matches TRBD1 (5 bases). This CDR3 is built from 15 residues. Per germline, CDR1 MNHNS and CDR2 SASEGT. The germline V and J ends were trimmed by 6 bases and 2 bases, with 16 bases remaining between them. CDR3 nucleotide sequence: TGTGCCAGCAGCGTCAATTTTCAGGGAAACACTGAAGCTTTCTTT. Translating it yields CASSVNFQGNTEAFF.

The J gene is TRBJ1-4, the V gene TRBV5-1, with unresolved D. The V gene's germline CDR1 is SGHRS and CDR2 YFSETQ. Trimming took 4 bases from V and 5 from J, leaving 12 bases between them. The CDR3 has 14 residues. In DNA form, the CDR3 reads TGCGCCAGCAGCCTCGGACGGGGAAATGAAAAACTGTTTTTT. Its translation: CASSLGRGNEKLFF.

The genes are TRBV6-1 and TRBJ2-3, with D uncertain. CDR1 and CDR2 (germline): MNHNS, SASEGT. V gave up 4 bases and J gave up 0 bases, with 17 bases separating them. This CDR3 comprises 17 residues. The DNA of the CDR3 is TGTGCCAGCAGTGTTAGGTCCCCCAGCCTTAGCACAGATACGCAGTATTTT. As protein: CASSVRSPSLSTDTQYF.

The count of this clone is one. The DNA for the CDR3 is TGTGCCAGCAGCTTAGATCGACGGGCGGATTCACCCCTCCACTTT. Its translation is CASSLDRRADSPLHF. This rearrangement joins TRBV7-2 to TRBJ1-6; unclear D gene. V lost 1 base to trimming and J lost 8 bases, with 12 bases between them. The CDR3 loop spans 15 amino acids. Per the germline V gene, CDR1 is SGHTA and CDR2 is FQGNSA. Full variable domain (outside the CDR3, taken from reference TRBV7-2 and TRBJ1-6): GAGVSQSPSNKVTEKGKDVELRCDPISGHTALYWYRQSLGQGLEFLIYFQGNSAPDKSGLPSDRFSAERTGGSVSTLTIQRTQQEDSAVYLCASSLDRRADSPLHFGNGTRLTVT.

V usage is TRBV10-3 and J usage is TRBJ2-1; 11 bases are shared with TRBD2. The CDR3 totals 17 residues. Looked up from germline, CDR1 is ENHRY and CDR2 is SYGVKD. Germline trimming cut 2 bases from V and 4 bases from J; bases unmatched to any gene: 7. The CDR3 reads CAISEGGLAVRYNEQFF. The CDR3 DNA is TGTGCCATCAGTGAGGGGGGACTAGCGGTCAGGTACAATGAGCAGTTCTTC.

The gene calls are TRBV5-4 and TRBJ2-7, with D uncertain. With 3 bases removed from V and 2 bases from J, the gap between germline ends came to 15 bases. This CDR3 spans 15 amino acids. Germline V gene sequence: CDR1 SGHNT, CDR2 YYREEE (reference sequence). CDR3 region: CASSSRSTRAYEQYF. In DNA form, the CDR3 reads TGTGCCAGCAGCTCACGATCAACTCGGGCCTACGAGCAGTACTTC.

J is TRBJ1-5 and V is TRBV7-9; no clear D gene. The V and J ends lost 4 bases and 6 bases respectively, with 10 bases between them. Germline CDR1 and CDR2: SEHNR and FQNEAQ (reference sequence). The CDR3 totals 13 residues. CDR3 nucleotide sequence: TGTGCCAGCAGCTCAACCCGGGGTCAGCCCCAGCATTTT. Amino acids: CASSSTRGQPQHF.

V is TRBV7-7 and J is TRBJ2-5; 7 nucleotides align to TRBD1. This CDR3 has 15 residues. CDR1 SSHAT and CDR2 FNYEAQ come from the germline V gene (reference sequence). Trimming took 1 base from V and 2 from J; bases not matched to a gene: 4. CDR3 region: CASSLGTGGQETQYF. CDR3 coding DNA: TGTGCCAGCAGCTTAGGGACAGGAGGTCAAGAGACCCAGTACTTC.

V usage is TRBV2 and J usage is TRBJ1-2, with a tentative D call TRBD1 (5 bases). The V and J ends lost 8 bases and 6 bases respectively, with 19 bases between them. Germline CDR1 reads SNHLY; CDR2 reads FYNNEI. This CDR3 comprises 14 residues. The CDR3, as DNA: TGTGCCAGCCAAAGGCCCGGGACGGAAAATGGCTACACCTTC. This sequence encodes CASQRPGTENGYTF.

This clone was observed a few times. This chain connects TRBV2 to TRBJ1-6; D call uncertain. The germline V gene has CDR1 SNHLY and CDR2 FYNNEI. This CDR3 has 13 residues. The ends were cut back, 6 bases at V and 10 bases at J, with 13 bases in the middle. In nucleotides, the CDR3 is TGTGCCAGCAGGACTGTAATAGGATCACCCCTCCACTTT. This translates into CASRTVIGSPLHF. Full variable domain (rest looked up from reference TRBV2 and TRBJ1-6): EPEVTQTPSHQVTQMGQEVILRCVPISNHLYFYWYRQILGQKVEFLVSFYNNEISEKSEIFDDQFSVERPDGSNFTLKIRSTKLEDSAMYFCASRTVIGSPLHFGNGTRLTVT.

V is TRBV7-6 and J is TRBJ1-2; weak D call: TRBD1 (6 bases). The CDR3 is 15 residues long. Germline CDR1 and CDR2: SGHVS and FNYEAQ. Trimming left V 3 bases short and J 7 bases short, with 18 bases between. CDR3 nucleotides: TGTGCCAGCAGCTTGGAAATAGGGGGGGCGCCTGGCTACACCTTC. Its translation is CASSLEIGGAPGYTF.

The chain employs TRBV9 and TRBJ2-1; 9 bases agree with TRBD1. Looked up from germline, CDR1 is SGDLS and CDR2 is YYNGEE. With 4 bases clipped from V and 8 bases from J, the junction kept 10 bases outside the gene matches. The length of the CDR3 is 15 residues. The DNA for the CDR3 is TGTGCCAGCAGCCCACGGACAGGGGCGGTCTATGAGCAGTTCTTC. This translates into CASSPRTGAVYEQFF. Full variable domain (rest looked up from reference TRBV9 and TRBJ2-1): DSGVTQTPKHLITATGQRVTLRCSPRSGDLSVYWYQQSLDQGLQFLIQYYNGEERAKGNILERFSAQQFPDLHSELNLSSLELGDSALYFCASSPRTGAVYEQFFGPGTRLTVL.

The V and J genes are TRBV7-9 and TRBJ2-1; D is possibly TRBD1 (6 bases). V was trimmed by 1 base and J by 4 bases, leaving 11 bases between them. The length of the CDR3 is 15 residues. Germline CDR1 SEHNR, CDR2 FQNEAQ (reference sequence). DNA for the CDR3: TGTGCCAGCAGCTTAGAGTTTCAGGGGTACAATGAGCAGTTCTTC. Its translation is CASSLEFQGYNEQFF.